This TCR beta chain stems from a study of beta chain features in type 1 diabetes. This clone was counted a few times. Every bit of the isolated RNA underwent reverse transcription, so sequencing read expressed TCRB transcripts. Only in-frame clones appear in the TCRdb table, and some are missing; sequencing was by immunoSEQ multiplex PCR. Counted here are about 930,000 clones, 15% to 20% occurring once; the ten biggest clones make up 0.02% to 0.025%. The authors took one heparinised blood draw, averaging about 120 mL, from each donor. Populations isolated by sorting all had purity greater than 95%. The CDR3 has 14 amino acids. Germline V CDR1 and CDR2: MNHNY, SVGAGI (reference sequence). With 8 bases removed from V and 5 bases from J, the gap between germline ends came to 16 bases.

The rearrangement joins TRBV6-6 to TRBJ2-1; possibly TRBD2 for D (5 bases). The sequencing sample was made of naive CD4+ T cells from blood. This TCR came from a young woman in good health. The CDR3 region is CASLLASLDNEQFF. As DNA, the CDR3 is TGTGCCAGCCTTCTTGCTAGCCTTGACAATGAGCAGTTCTTC.